This T cell receptor (beta chain) originates from a study of T cells after yellow fever vaccination. TCRdb processed the 5' RACE reads anew with MiXCR; each CDR3 protein has one entry. The sample records approximately 27,000 distinct CDR3 sequences, 5% to 7% being singletons. This clonotype has at least ten counts. The study, taken as a whole, reports: Highly abundant clonotypes carried over from the bulk population could end up in FACS-sorted repertoires as contaminants.

Germline CDR1 reads KGHSH; CDR2 reads LQKENI. The CDR3 totals 16 residues. Trimming stripped 3 bases from V and 0 bases from J, with 11 bases between. This chain links TRBV18 with TRBJ2-2; a possible D gene is TRBD2 (6 bases). This TCR was sampled from a man younger than 45 who received the YFV17D yellow fever vaccine. The sample was PBMCs, either bulk or a sorted T-cell subset (CD4+, CD8+, memory, or dextramer-sorted; not recorded which), taken 15 days after the yellow fever booster vaccination. The DNA of the CDR3 is TGTGCCAGCTCACCGGTCCTAGCGTCGAACACCGGGGAGCTGTTTTTT. Amino acids: CASSPVLASNTGELFF.